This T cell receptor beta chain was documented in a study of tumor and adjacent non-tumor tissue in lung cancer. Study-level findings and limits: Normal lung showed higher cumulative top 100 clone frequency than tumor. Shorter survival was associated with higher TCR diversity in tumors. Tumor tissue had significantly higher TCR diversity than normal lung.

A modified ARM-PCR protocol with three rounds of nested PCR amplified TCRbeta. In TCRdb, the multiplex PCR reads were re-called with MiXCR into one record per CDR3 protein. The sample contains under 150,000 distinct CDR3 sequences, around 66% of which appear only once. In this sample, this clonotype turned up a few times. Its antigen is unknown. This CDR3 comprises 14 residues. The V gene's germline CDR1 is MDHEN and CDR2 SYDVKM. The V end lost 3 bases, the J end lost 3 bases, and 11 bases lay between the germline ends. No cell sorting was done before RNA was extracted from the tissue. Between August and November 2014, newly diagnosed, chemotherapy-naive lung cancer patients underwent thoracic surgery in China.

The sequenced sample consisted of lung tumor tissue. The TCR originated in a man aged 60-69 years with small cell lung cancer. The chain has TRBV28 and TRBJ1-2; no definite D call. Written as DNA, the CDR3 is TGTGCCAGCAGTTTTAGAGGAGGGCACTATGGCTACACCTTC. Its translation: CASSFRGGHYGYTF.